This TCR beta chain was documented in a study of CXCR3-negative and CXCR3-positive naive CD8 T cells. Study results and caveats: Against CXCR3-negative naive cells, CXCR3-positive naive cells showed more hydrophobic TRB CDR3s. Memory, not naive, CXCR3-negative and CXCR3-positive cells differed in TRBV-TRBJ usage. Memory CD8+ cells had much lower diversity, and both naive subsets had comparably high diversity.

UMI-labeled 5' RACE TRB cDNA libraries were prepared from the cells. Following a re-call of the 5' RACE reads, TCRdb has one entry per CDR3 protein and lacks DNA. The sample's table shows 130,000 to 150,000 distinct CDR3 sequences. The germline V gene has CDR1 ENHRY and CDR2 SYGVKD. This CDR3 contains 14 residues. Notes on this clonotype: Its specificity is not known.

Each CD8+ T cell subset was sorted in triplicate, hundreds of thousands of cells each. CD45RO-CCR7+CD27+CD95- defined naive CD8+ T cells. The chain carries TRBV10-3 and TRBJ1-5; without DNA, the TCRdb call of TRBD1 cannot be checked. This clonotype was sampled from a human donor in good health. Some clones in this sample may be carry-over from other donors' samples. The specimen was naive CXCR3+ CD8+ T cells from blood. Described subset: CD45RO-CCR7+CD27+CD95- naive CD8+ T cells expressing CXCR3 (TNR3+). The CDR3 region is CAISPAEGNQPQHF.